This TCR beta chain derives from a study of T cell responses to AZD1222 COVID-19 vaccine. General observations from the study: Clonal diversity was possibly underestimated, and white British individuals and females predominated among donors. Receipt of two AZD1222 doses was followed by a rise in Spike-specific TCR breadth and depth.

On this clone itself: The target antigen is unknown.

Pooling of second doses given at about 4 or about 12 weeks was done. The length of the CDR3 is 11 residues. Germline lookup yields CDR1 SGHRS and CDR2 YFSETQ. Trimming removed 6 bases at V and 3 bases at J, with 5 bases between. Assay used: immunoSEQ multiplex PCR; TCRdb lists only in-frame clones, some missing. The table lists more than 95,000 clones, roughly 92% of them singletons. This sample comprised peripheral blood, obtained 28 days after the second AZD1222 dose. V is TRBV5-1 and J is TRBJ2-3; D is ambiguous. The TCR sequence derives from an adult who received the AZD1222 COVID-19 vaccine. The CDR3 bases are TGCGCCAGCACAAATACAGATACGCAGTATTTT. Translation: CASTNTDTQYF.